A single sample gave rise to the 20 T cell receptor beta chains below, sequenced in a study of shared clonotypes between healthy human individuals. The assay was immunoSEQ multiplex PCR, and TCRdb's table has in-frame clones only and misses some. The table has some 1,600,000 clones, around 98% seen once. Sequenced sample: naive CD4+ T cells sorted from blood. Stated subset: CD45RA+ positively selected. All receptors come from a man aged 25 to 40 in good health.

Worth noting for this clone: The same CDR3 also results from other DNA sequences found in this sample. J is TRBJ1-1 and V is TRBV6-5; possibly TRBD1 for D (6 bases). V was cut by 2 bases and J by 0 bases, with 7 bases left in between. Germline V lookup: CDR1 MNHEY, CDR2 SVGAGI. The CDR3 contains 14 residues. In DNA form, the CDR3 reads TGTGCCAGCAGTTACGGGACAATGAACACTGAAGCTTTCTTT. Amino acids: CASSYGTMNTEAFF.

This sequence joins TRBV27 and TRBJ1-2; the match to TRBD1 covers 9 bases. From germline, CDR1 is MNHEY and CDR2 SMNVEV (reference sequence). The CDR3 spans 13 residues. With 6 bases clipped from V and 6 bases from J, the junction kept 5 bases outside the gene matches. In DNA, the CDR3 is TGTGCCAGCAGACTAACAGGGGGCAATGGCTACACCTTC. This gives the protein CASRLTGGNGYTF.

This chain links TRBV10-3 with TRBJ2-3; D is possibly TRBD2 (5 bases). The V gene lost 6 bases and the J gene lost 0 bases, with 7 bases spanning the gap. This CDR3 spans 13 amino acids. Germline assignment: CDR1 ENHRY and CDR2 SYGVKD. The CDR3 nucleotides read TGTGCCATCAGCGAGCGGAGCACAGATACGCAGTATTTT. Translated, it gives CAISERSTDTQYF.

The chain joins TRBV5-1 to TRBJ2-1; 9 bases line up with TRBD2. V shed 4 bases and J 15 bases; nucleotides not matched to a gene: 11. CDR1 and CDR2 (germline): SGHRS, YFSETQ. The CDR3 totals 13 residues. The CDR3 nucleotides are TGCGCCAGCAGCCCGGAACTAGCGGGCGGGCGGTTCTTC. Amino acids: CASSPELAGGRFF.

CDR3 sequence reads: CASSPQGVQPQHF. CDR3 nucleotide sequence: TGCGCCAGCAGCCCACAGGGAGTTCAGCCCCAGCATTTT. J is TRBJ1-5 and V is TRBV4-1, with D possibly TRBD1 on 6 matching bases. Germline V gives CDR1 MGHRA, CDR2 YSYEKL. Trimming took off 4 bases at V and 6 bases at J, with 10 bases between the two ends. The CDR3 has 13 amino acids.

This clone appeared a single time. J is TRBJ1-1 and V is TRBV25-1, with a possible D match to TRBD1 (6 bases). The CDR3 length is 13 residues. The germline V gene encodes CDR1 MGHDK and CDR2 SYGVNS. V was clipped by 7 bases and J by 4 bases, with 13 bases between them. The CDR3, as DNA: TGTGCCAGCACCCATATCAGGGGCACTGAAGCTTTCTTT. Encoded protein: CASTHIRGTEAFF.

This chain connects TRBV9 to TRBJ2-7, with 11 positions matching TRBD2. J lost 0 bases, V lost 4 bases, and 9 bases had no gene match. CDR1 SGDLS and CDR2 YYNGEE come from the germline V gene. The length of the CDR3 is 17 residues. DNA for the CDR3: TGTGCCAGCAGCCCCCTAGCGGGAGGTTCCCTCTCCTACGAGCAGTACTTC. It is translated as CASSPLAGGSLSYEQYF.

CDR3 coding DNA: TGTGCCAGCAGCCAAGATCCATGGCAGGGCTACACCTTC. Amino acids: CASSQDPWQGYTF. This sequence joins TRBV14 and TRBJ1-2, with D unclear. V lost 0 bases to trimming and J lost 8 bases, with 10 bases between them. This CDR3 is 13 amino acids long. The germline CDR1 and CDR2 sequences are SGHDN and FVKESK.

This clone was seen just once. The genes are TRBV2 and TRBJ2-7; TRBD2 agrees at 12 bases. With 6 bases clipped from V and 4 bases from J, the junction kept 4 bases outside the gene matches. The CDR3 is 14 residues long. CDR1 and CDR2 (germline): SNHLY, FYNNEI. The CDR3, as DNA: TGTGCCAGCAGGGTGACTAGCGGGAGTTACGAGCAGTACTTC. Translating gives CASRVTSGSYEQYF.

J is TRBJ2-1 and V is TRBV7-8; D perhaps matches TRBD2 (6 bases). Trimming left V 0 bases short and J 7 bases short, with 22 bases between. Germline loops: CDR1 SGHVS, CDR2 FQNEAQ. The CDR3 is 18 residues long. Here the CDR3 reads CASSLASGWDSLFNEQFF. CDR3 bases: TGTGCCAGCAGCTTAGCGTCGGGTTGGGACTCCCTTTTTAATGAGCAGTTCTTC.

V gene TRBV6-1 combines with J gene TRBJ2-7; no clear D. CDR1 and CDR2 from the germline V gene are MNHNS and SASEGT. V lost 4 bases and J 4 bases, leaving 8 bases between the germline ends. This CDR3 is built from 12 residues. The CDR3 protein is CASSALRYEQYF. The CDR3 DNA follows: TGTGCCAGCAGTGCCCTTAGATACGAGCAGTACTTC.

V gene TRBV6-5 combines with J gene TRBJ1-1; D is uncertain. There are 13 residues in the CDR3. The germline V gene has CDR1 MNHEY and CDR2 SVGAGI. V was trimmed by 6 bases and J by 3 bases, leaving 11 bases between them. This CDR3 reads CASSLVRDTEAFF. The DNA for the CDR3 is TGTGCCAGCAGCCTGGTGAGGGACACTGAAGCTTTCTTT.

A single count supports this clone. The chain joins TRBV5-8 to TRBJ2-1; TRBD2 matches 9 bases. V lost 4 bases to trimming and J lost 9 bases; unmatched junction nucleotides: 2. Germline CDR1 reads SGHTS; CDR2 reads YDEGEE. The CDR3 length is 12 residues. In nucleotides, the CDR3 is TGTGCCAGCAGCAAAGCGGGAGGTGAGCAGTTCTTC. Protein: CASSKAGGEQFF.

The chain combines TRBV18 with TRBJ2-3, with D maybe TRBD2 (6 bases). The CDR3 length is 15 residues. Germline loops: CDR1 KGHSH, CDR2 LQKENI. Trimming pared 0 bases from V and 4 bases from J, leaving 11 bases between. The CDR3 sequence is CASSPPIAGSDTQYF. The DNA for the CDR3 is TGTGCCAGCTCACCACCGATCGCGGGATCAGATACGCAGTATTTT. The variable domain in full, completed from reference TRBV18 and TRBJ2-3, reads NAGVMQNPRHLVRRRGQEARLRCSPMKGHSHVYWYRQLPEEGLKFMVYLQKENIIDESGMPKERFSAEFPKEGPSILRIQQVVRGDSAAYFCASSPPIAGSDTQYFGPGTRLTVL.

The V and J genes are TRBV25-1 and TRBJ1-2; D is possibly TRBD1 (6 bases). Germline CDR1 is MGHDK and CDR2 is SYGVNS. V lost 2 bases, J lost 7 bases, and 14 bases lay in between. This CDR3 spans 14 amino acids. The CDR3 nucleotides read TGTGCCAGCAGTGAACTGGGGGGGCGTGGTGGCTACACCTTC. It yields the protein CASSELGGRGGYTF.

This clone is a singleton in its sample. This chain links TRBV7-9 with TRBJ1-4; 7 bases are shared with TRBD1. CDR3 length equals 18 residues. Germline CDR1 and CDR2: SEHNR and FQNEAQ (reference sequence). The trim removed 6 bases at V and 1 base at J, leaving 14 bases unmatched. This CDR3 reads CASRFGQAGVGTNEKLFF. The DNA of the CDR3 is TGTGCCAGCAGATTTGGACAGGCCGGGGTGGGAACTAATGAAAAACTGTTTTTT.

CDR3 protein: CASSGPIPTNYGYTF. CDR3 coding DNA: TGTGCCAGCAGCGGACCGATTCCCACTAACTATGGCTACACCTTC. The V call is TRBV9, the J call TRBJ1-2; D gene unclear. CDR3 size: 15 residues. Germline values: CDR1 SGDLS, CDR2 YYNGEE. Trimming shortened V by 3 bases and J by 0 bases, and 12 bases separated the two germline ends.

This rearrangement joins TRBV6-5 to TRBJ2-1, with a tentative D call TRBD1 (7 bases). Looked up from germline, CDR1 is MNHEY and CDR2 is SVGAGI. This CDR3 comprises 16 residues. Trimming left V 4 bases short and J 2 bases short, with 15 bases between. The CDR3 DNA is TGTGCCAGCAGTTCCCCGACTAGGGGGCCCTACAATGAGCAGTTCTTC. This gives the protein CASSSPTRGPYNEQFF.

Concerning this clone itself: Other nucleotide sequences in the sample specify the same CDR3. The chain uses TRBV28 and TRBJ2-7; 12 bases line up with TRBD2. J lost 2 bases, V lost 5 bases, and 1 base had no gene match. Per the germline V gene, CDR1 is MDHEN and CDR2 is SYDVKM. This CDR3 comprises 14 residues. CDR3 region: CASSTSGRTYEQYF. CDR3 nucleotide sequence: TGTGCCAGCAGTACTAGCGGGAGGACCTACGAGCAGTACTTC. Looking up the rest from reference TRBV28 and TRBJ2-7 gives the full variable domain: DVKVTQSSRYLVKRTGEKVFLECVQDMDHENMFWYRQDPGLGLRLIYFSYDVKMKEKGDIPEGYSVSREKKERFSLILESASTNQTSMYLCASSTSGRTYEQYFGPGTRLTVT.

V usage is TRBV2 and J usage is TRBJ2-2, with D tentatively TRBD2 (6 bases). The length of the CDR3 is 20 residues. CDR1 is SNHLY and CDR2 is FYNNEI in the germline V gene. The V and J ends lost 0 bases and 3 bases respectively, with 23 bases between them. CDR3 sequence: CASSEAITWWDSSDTGELFF. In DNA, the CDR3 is TGTGCCAGCAGTGAAGCCATAACCTGGTGGGACTCCTCGGACACCGGGGAGCTGTTTTTT.